This T cell receptor (beta chain) derives from a study of T cell clonality in common variable immunodeficiency. Study-level findings and limits: Compared with healthy controls, CVID subjects showed increased TCRbeta clonality, mostly in about a third.

This clone was observed at least ten times. Its antigen is as yet unknown. Read data end 3 residues before the CDR3 end; the end is taken from the germline J gene. The assay was immunoSEQ multiplex PCR, and TCRdb's table has in-frame clones only and misses some. The repertoire consists of fewer than 70,000 clones, none detected only once. The V and J ends lost 3 bases and 6 bases, in that order; junction bases with no gene match: 8. The CDR3 length is 15 residues. Germline CDR1 and CDR2: DFQATT and SNEGSKA (reference sequence). Sample: peripheral blood mononuclear cells. The rearrangement joins TRBV20-1 to TRBJ1-6; TRBD1 matches at 7 bases. The sequence derives from a person aged 18-69 years in good health. The CDR3 bases that were read are TGCAGTGCTAGGGCCCCGACAGGGTTTAATTCACCC. Its protein is CSARAPTGFNSP. The entire CDR3 protein reads CSARAPTGFNSPLHF.